The T cell receptor (beta chain) under discussion was sequenced for a study of early stage breast cancer tumors. This CDR3 spans 16 amino acids. V lost 1 base, J lost 3 bases, and 12 bases lay in between. Germline V gene data show CDR1 as SGHAT and CDR2 as FQNNGV. TCRdb's copy holds only in-frame clones and misses some; the assay was immunoSEQ multiplex PCR. The sample carries 9,500 to 11,000 clones, over 60% recorded once. This receptor was obtained from a person aged 35-50 years with breast cancer. The sequenced material came from breast tumor tissue. This chain connects TRBV11-2 to TRBJ2-2, with D possibly TRBD1 on 5 matching bases. The CDR3 spells CASSLVELQDTGELFF. The CDR3 DNA reads TGTGCCAGCAGCTTAGTAGAGTTACAGGACACCGGGGAGCTGTTTTTT.